Only a few counts were recorded for the clone carrying this T cell receptor beta chain. Primed by a sample-barcoded 5' primer and a J-beta primer mix, a second PCR proceeded for 7 to 11 cycles. TCRdb called the 5' RACE reads again in MiXCR, with one record for every CDR3 protein. The table has about 1 million distinct CDR3 sequences, around 27% seen once; the top ten hold 0.65% to 0.95%. The sample comes from a study of blood T cells in healthy people across ages. The sample was also reused in another study, on T cells of mothers and their children.

The sequencing sample was made of blood. The sequence came from a girl between 2 and 10 years old in good health.

The CDR3 DNA reads TGCGCCAGCAGGGGATTCGGCCGGGGTCCGAGAGAAGAGACCCAGTACTTC. This gives the protein CASRGFGRGPREETQYF. The V gene is TRBV4-3, the J gene TRBJ2-1; the D gene is possibly TRBD2 (5 bases). The J call may be mistaken, given a closer DNA end match to TRBJ2-5. The CDR3 has 17 amino acids. From germline, CDR1 is LGHNA and CDR2 YSLEER.